Following are 25 T cell receptor beta chains from one sample sequenced in a study of CD8 T cells in Susac syndrome. After extraction with the RNeasy kit, roughly 0.45 to 1 ug of the RNA was reverse transcribed using random hexamers. TCRdb re-analysed the immunoSEQ multiplex PCR reads in MiXCR, keeping a single row per CDR3 protein. The top ten clones hold 0.06% to 0.075% of a sample with roughly 330,000 distinct CDR3 sequences, 90% to 95% of them seen once. Sequenced sample: CD4+ T cells from PBMCs. The receptors were gathered from a human donor with multiple sclerosis.

The V and J genes are TRBV4-2 and TRBJ2-7; D is unresolved. Germline V lookup: CDR1 LGHNA, CDR2 YNFKEQ. The CDR3 loop spans 15 amino acids. V lost 1 base and J 4 bases, leaving 14 bases between the germline ends. CDR3 coding DNA: TGTGCCAGCAGCCAAGCACGGCAGGAGCAATACGAGCAGTACTTC. This sequence encodes CASSQARQEQYEQYF.

The V and J genes are TRBV14 and TRBJ2-1; D gene ambiguous. The CDR3 runs 15 residues. Germline values: CDR1 SGHDN, CDR2 FVKESK. Deletions cut 0 bases from V and 6 bases from J, with 12 bases between. The CDR3 bases are TGTGCCAGCAGCCAAGACTTCCTCGGAGTCAATGAGCAGTTCTTC. Protein sequence: CASSQDFLGVNEQFF.

This chain joins TRBV5-1 and TRBJ2-3; 8 positions match TRBD1. Germline values: CDR1 SGHRS, CDR2 YFSETQ. The length of the CDR3 is 17 residues. V trimming: 4 bases; J trimming: 4 bases; junction bases outside the gene matches: 14. The CDR3: CASSPWTDRVFADTQYF. CDR3 nucleotides: TGCGCCAGCAGCCCCTGGACGGACAGGGTGTTTGCAGATACGCAGTATTTT. The whole variable domain, remainder taken from reference TRBV5-1 and TRBJ2-3, is KAGVTQTPRYLIKTRGQQVTLSCSPISGHRSVSWYQQTPGQGLQFLFEYFSETQRNKGNFPGRFSGRQFSNSRSEMNVSTLELGDSALYLCASSPWTDRVFADTQYFGPGTRLTVL.

This chain links TRBV12-3 or TRBV12-4 with TRBJ1-3, with a possible D match to TRBD1 (5 bases). The CDR3 runs to 15 residues. Deletions cut 3 bases from V and 0 bases from J, with 9 bases between. The CDR3 DNA sequence: TGTGCCAGCAGTTTCGGGGGGTTCTCTGGAAACACCATATATTTT. Translating gives CASSFGGFSGNTIYF.

This clonotype was detected only once. The V gene is TRBV6-1, the J gene TRBJ2-2; D is perhaps TRBD2 (6 bases). V was pared by 6 bases and J by 0 bases, with 11 bases between. The CDR3 is 15 amino acids. CDR1 and CDR2 (germline): MNHNS, SASEGT. The CDR3 region has the DNA TGTGCCAGCAGCGTTGGGACTCCGAACACCGGGGAGCTGTTTTTT. Protein sequence: CASSVGTPNTGELFF.

This chain connects TRBV11-3 to TRBJ2-2, with 8 bases aligning to TRBD2. Trimming removed 5 bases from V and 4 bases from J; junction bases left unmatched: 9. From germline, CDR1 is SGHNT and CDR2 YENEEA. The CDR3 covers 16 residues. CDR3 in amino acids: CASSRQTGGGTGELFF. The CDR3 DNA follows: TGTGCCAGCAGCCGCCAAACCGGGGGGGGCACCGGGGAGCTGTTTTTT.

The V call is TRBV19, the J call TRBJ1-1, with 7 positions matching TRBD1. This CDR3 is 15 amino acids long. The germline CDR1 and CDR2 sequences are LNHDA and SQIVND (reference sequence). J was trimmed by 6 bases and V by 5 bases; bases with no gene match: 12. CDR3 nucleotide sequence: TGTGCCAGTAGTGCCCCGACAGGGAAACACTCTGAAGCTTTCTTT. Protein product: CASSAPTGKHSEAFF.

The rearrangement uses TRBV5-4 and TRBJ2-4; D may be TRBD2 (6 bases). With 9 bases removed from V and 0 bases from J, the gap between germline ends came to 16 bases. Germline V gene sequence: CDR1 SGHNT, CDR2 YYREEE (reference sequence). The CDR3 loop spans 15 amino acids. The CDR3 bases are TGTGCCACTAGCGTGGGGGGTGGAGCCAAAAACATTCAGTACTTC. Its translation: CATSVGGGAKNIQYF.

The chain carries TRBV9 and TRBJ2-2; tentatively, D is TRBD1 or TRBD2 (5 bases each). V was shortened by 4 bases and J by 4 bases, with 17 bases between the two germline ends. The CDR3 runs 16 residues. Germline values: CDR1 SGDLS, CDR2 YYNGEE. The CDR3 sequence is CASSTESGTGTGELFF. The CDR3 DNA reads TGTGCCAGCAGCACCGAATCAGGGACGGGCACCGGGGAGCTGTTTTTT. Filled out from reference TRBV9 and TRBJ2-2, the complete variable domain reads DSGVTQTPKHLITATGQRVTLRCSPRSGDLSVYWYQQSLDQGLQFLIQYYNGEERAKGNILERFSAQQFPDLHSELNLSSLELGDSALYFCASSTESGTGTGELFFGEGSRLTVL.

The chain combines TRBV7-2 with TRBJ2-5; D gene uncertain. CDR3 size: 13 residues. Germline V CDR1 and CDR2: SGHTA, FQGNSA. Between the trimmed V and J ends, which lost 5 bases and 4 bases, there was a span of 11 bases. CDR3 protein: CASSPLVRETQYF. The CDR3 DNA reads TGTGCCAGCAGCCCATTAGTAAGAGAGACCCAGTACTTC.

This clonotype was recorded a few times. The CDR3 here is CASTRGRLTSGRDGGELFF. The CDR3 nucleotides read TGTGCCAGCACCCGGGGGAGATTGACTAGCGGGAGGGATGGCGGGGAGCTGTTTTTT. The chain links TRBV12-3 or TRBV12-4 to TRBJ2-2, with 14 bases identical to TRBD2. V shed 7 bases, J shed 7 bases, and the junction held 17 bases outside the gene matches. CDR3 length: 19 residues.

The chain has TRBV5-1 and TRBJ1-4; D is unresolved. The germline CDR1 and CDR2 sequences are SGHRS and YFSETQ. The CDR3 is made up of 15 amino acids. Trimming removed 3 bases at V and 1 base at J, with 10 bases between. In DNA, the CDR3 is TGCGCCAGCAGCTCTCGGATGGGAACTAATGAAAAACTGTTTTTT. It translates to CASSSRMGTNEKLFF. Full variable domain (missing parts from reference TRBV5-1 and TRBJ1-4): KAGVTQTPRYLIKTRGQQVTLSCSPISGHRSVSWYQQTPGQGLQFLFEYFSETQRNKGNFPGRFSGRQFSNSRSEMNVSTLELGDSALYLCASSSRMGTNEKLFFGSGTQLSVL.

The chain has TRBV27 and TRBJ2-7; 7 bases align to TRBD1. Germline trimming cut 4 bases from V and 6 bases from J; bases unmatched to any gene: 21. CDR1 is MNHEY and CDR2 is SMNVEV in the germline V gene (reference sequence). CDR3 length equals 18 residues. CDR3 nucleotide sequence: TGTGCCAGCAGTTCCCAACCGCTCACCGGGACAGCGGTTGGCGAGCAGTACTTC. Encoded protein: CASSSQPLTGTAVGEQYF.

The chain has TRBV20-1 and TRBJ2-1; the D is unclear. Trimming stripped 6 bases from V and 0 bases from J, with 15 bases between. Per the germline V gene, CDR1 is DFQATT and CDR2 is SNEGSKA (reference sequence). The CDR3 runs 15 residues. CDR3 region: CSAPRQSFSYNEQFF. The CDR3 DNA sequence: TGCAGTGCCCCACGGCAGTCTTTCTCCTACAATGAGCAGTTCTTC.

V is TRBV12-3 or TRBV12-4 and J is TRBJ2-3; 9 bases align to TRBD2. V dropped 5 bases and J dropped 3; count of bases not matched to a gene: 6. The CDR3 has 15 residues. CDR3 DNA sequence: TGTGCCAGCAGTCCTCTAGCGGGACGGACAGATACGCAGTATTTT. It codes for CASSPLAGRTDTQYF.

V and J are TRBV20-1 and TRBJ2-1; no clear D. The CDR3 contains 14 residues. Looked up from germline, CDR1 is DFQATT and CDR2 is SNEGSKA (reference sequence). V lost 5 bases to trimming and J lost 6 bases, with 17 bases between them. CDR3 residues: CSAPKLGFVNEQFF. Written as DNA, the CDR3 is TGCAGTGCTCCCAAACTGGGGTTTGTCAATGAGCAGTTCTTC.

The J gene is TRBJ2-5, the V gene TRBV6-1; 7 bases align to TRBD1. CDR3 length equals 18 residues. The J segment lost 0 bases and the V segment lost 1 base, leaving 11 bases of the junction unmatched. Germline assignment: CDR1 MNHNS and CDR2 SASEGT. The chain's CDR3 is CASSEEVRGPSYQETQYF. The CDR3 DNA is TGTGCCAGCAGTGAAGAGGTGAGGGGGCCATCGTACCAAGAGACCCAGTACTTC.

The genes are TRBV7-9 and TRBJ1-1; TRBD1 matches at 10 bases. The CDR3 extends over 15 amino acids. V trimming: 4 bases; J trimming: 6 bases; junction bases outside the gene matches: 8. The V gene's germline CDR1 is SEHNR and CDR2 FQNEAQ (reference sequence). Here the CDR3 DNA reads TGTGCCAGCAGCTCCAGACAGGGGGCGCGGGCTGAAGCTTTCTTT. Protein: CASSSRQGARAEAFF.

This clonotype came up once. The chain couples TRBV3-1 to TRBJ2-1; a possible D gene is TRBD2 (6 bases). Germline assignment: CDR1 LGHDT and CDR2 YNNKEL (reference sequence). V shed 5 bases and J shed 6 bases, with 20 bases lying between them. CDR3 length: 16 amino acids. The chain's CDR3 is CASSKALSGGANEQFF. The CDR3 bases are TGTGCCAGCAGCAAAGCTCTTAGCGGAGGGGCCAATGAGCAGTTCTTC.

The rearrangement joins TRBV11-1 to TRBJ2-7; 7 nucleotides align to TRBD2. Germline V gives CDR1 SGHAT, CDR2 FQDESV (reference sequence). V lost 4 bases and J lost 7; bases outside the gene matches: 10. The CDR3 is 14 residues long. CDR3 DNA: TGTGCCAGCAGCTCCGGGACTAACACTGGGGAGCAGTACTTC. Translated: CASSSGTNTGEQYF.

The chain couples TRBV12-3 or TRBV12-4 to TRBJ1-1, with TRBD1 matching 7 bases. The CDR3 is made up of 17 amino acids. V lost 5 bases, J lost 1 base, and 13 bases stayed unmatched. CDR3 coding DNA: TGTGCCAGCAGTCCGTATGGATGGGACAGCGAGAACACTGAAGCTTTCTTT. Translation gives CASSPYGWDSENTEAFF.

The V and J genes are TRBV7-2 and TRBJ2-7; no definite D call. V dropped 3 bases and J dropped 4 bases, with 10 bases sitting between them. The CDR3 spans 13 residues. Per germline, CDR1 SGHTA and CDR2 FQGNSA. The CDR3 region is CASSFPPHYEQYF. CDR3 DNA sequence: TGTGCCAGCAGCTTCCCGCCCCATTACGAGCAGTACTTC.

This chain joins TRBV4-1 and TRBJ2-1; perhaps TRBD2 as D (5 bases). Germline loops: CDR1 MGHRA, CDR2 YSYEKL. The CDR3 is 13 amino acids. V dropped 4 bases and J dropped 15 bases, with 19 bases sitting between them. CDR3 sequence reads: CASSLGAVSSLFF. CDR3 bases: TGCGCCAGCAGCCTCGGAGCGGTCTCGTCCCTGTTCTTC.

The chain has TRBV3-1 and TRBJ2-7; D gene ambiguous. The V gene's germline CDR1 is LGHDT and CDR2 YNNKEL (reference sequence). This CDR3 contains 12 residues. With 3 bases removed from V and 4 bases from J, the gap between germline ends came to 7 bases. The CDR3 DNA reads as TGTGCCAGCAGCCAGGATTCTTACGAGCAGTACTTC. Encoded protein: CASSQDSYEQYF.

This chain uses TRBV7-2 with TRBJ2-2, with 7 bases fitting TRBD1. V dropped 5 bases and J dropped 6; count of bases not matched to a gene: 9. The germline gives CDR1 SGHTA, CDR2 FQGNSA. The CDR3 has 15 residues. CDR3 region: CASSTSPTGPGELFF. The DNA for the CDR3 is TGTGCCAGCAGCACAAGCCCGACAGGGCCCGGGGAGCTGTTTTTT.